Listed below are T cell receptor beta chains from one sample, sequenced in a study of T cells in localized non-small cell lung cancer. Sequenced by immunoSEQ multiplex PCR; TCRdb stores in-frame clones only, minus some. The sample includes 1,500 to 2,000 clones, 20% to 25% of them seen just once. Source: normal lung tissue next to the tumor, taken before any cancer treatment. These receptors were collected from a woman aged 35-75 years with stage I lung adenocarcinoma. The CDR3 runs from the conserved cysteine through the conserved F or W. The D gene is left open where the match is weak. Size values are once, few and many counts, or a class for expanded clones, and some rows have none.

d_gene: -; abundance: -; j_gene: TRBJ2-7; v_gene: TRBV28; CDR3aa: CASSFSSYEQYF; CDR3nt: TGTGCCAGCAGTTTTTCCTCCTACGAGCAGTACTTC
d_gene: -; abundance: -; j_gene: TRBJ1-1; v_gene: TRBV5-1; CDR3aa: CASSLENWGGSNTEAFF; CDR3nt: TGCGCCAGCAGCTTGGAAAACTGGGGGGGATCTAACACTGAAGCTTTCTTT
d_gene: -; abundance: few; j_gene: TRBJ2-5; v_gene: TRBV6-8; CDR3aa: CASSGAGQETQYF; CDR3nt: TGTGCCAGCAGTGGGGCGGGCCAAGAGACCCAGTACTTC
d_gene: -; abundance: few; j_gene: TRBJ1-4; v_gene: TRBV28; CDR3aa: CASSPPGGKATNEKLFF; CDR3nt: TGTGCCAGCAGTCCCCCCGGAGGTAAAGCAACTAATGAAAAACTGTTTTTT
d_gene: TRBD1; abundance: few; j_gene: TRBJ1-2; v_gene: TRBV25-1; CDR3aa: CASSAGQGLDGYTF; CDR3nt: TGTGCCAGCAGTGCGGGACAGGGTCTGGATGGCTACACCTTC
d_gene: -; abundance: few; j_gene: TRBJ1-1; v_gene: TRBV6-8; CDR3aa: CATLTGIGSTEAFF; CDR3nt: TGTGCCACCCTAACAGGGATAGGGAGCACTGAAGCTTTCTTT
d_gene: -; abundance: -; j_gene: TRBJ2-2; v_gene: TRBV12-1; CDR3aa: CASSFARSQGPSGELFF; CDR3nt: TGTGCCAGCAGCTTTGCGAGGAGCCAGGGGCCCTCCGGGGAGCTGTTTTTT
d_gene: -; abundance: few; j_gene: TRBJ1-1; v_gene: TRBV19; CDR3aa: CASSRVSGSTEAFF; CDR3nt: TGTGCCAGTAGTAGAGTCTCAGGGAGCACTGAAGCTTTCTTT
d_gene: TRBD1; abundance: few; j_gene: TRBJ2-2; v_gene: TRBV11-3; CDR3aa: CASSRDRDEGGELFF; CDR3nt: TGTGCCAGCAGCCGGGACAGGGACGAGGGCGGGGAGCTGTTTTTT
d_gene: -; abundance: -; j_gene: TRBJ1-4; v_gene: TRBV30; CDR3aa: CAWSEGYRDKLFF; CDR3nt: TGTGCCTGGAGTGAAGGGTACCGGGATAAACTGTTTTTT
d_gene: TRBD1; abundance: -; j_gene: TRBJ2-1; v_gene: TRBV25-1; CDR3aa: CASSESGTDNEQFF; CDR3nt: TGTGCCAGCAGTGAATCGGGGACAGACAATGAGCAGTTCTTC
d_gene: -; abundance: -; j_gene: TRBJ1-4; v_gene: TRBV5-1; CDR3aa: CASSLDQRNEKLFF; CDR3nt: TGCGCCAGCAGCTTGGATCAGCGTAATGAAAAACTGTTTTTT
d_gene: -; abundance: few; j_gene: TRBJ1-3; v_gene: TRBV9; CDR3aa: CASSEGPGGNTIYF; CDR3nt: TGTGCCAGCAGCGAGGGCCCAGGTGGGAACACCATATATTTT
d_gene: -; abundance: once; j_gene: TRBJ2-7; v_gene: TRBV10-2; CDR3aa: CASGGASYEQYF; CDR3nt: TGCGCCAGCGGGGGGGCCTCCTACGAGCAGTACTTC
d_gene: TRBD2; abundance: medium-sized; j_gene: TRBJ2-7; v_gene: TRBV28; CDR3aa: CASSPASGGAYEQYF; CDR3nt: TGTGCCAGCAGTCCCGCTAGCGGGGGGGCCTACGAGCAGTACTTC
d_gene: -; abundance: -; j_gene: TRBJ2-7; v_gene: TRBV18; CDR3aa: CASSPGQNYEQYF; CDR3nt: TGTGCCAGCTCGCCAGGACAGAATTACGAGCAGTACTTC
d_gene: -; abundance: few; j_gene: TRBJ1-4; v_gene: TRBV11-3; CDR3aa: CASSLVLGANEKLFF; CDR3nt: TGTGCCAGCAGCTTAGTTTTGGGTGCTAATGAAAAACTGTTTTTT
d_gene: TRBD1; abundance: large; j_gene: TRBJ2-7; v_gene: TRBV15; CDR3aa: CATSREYKRTGSYEQYF; CDR3nt: TGTGCCACCAGCAGAGAGTACAAGAGGACAGGTTCCTACGAGCAGTACTTC
d_gene: TRBD1; abundance: few; j_gene: TRBJ1-6; v_gene: TRBV11-3; CDR3aa: CASAAGQYNSPLHF; CDR3nt: TGTGCCAGCGCCGCGGGACAGTATAATTCACCCCTCCACTTT
d_gene: -; abundance: -; j_gene: TRBJ2-2; v_gene: TRBV10-3; CDR3aa: CAITRAEGANTGELFF; CDR3nt: TGTGCCATCACCAGGGCGGAGGGCGCGAACACCGGGGAGCTGTTTTTT
d_gene: -; abundance: medium-sized; j_gene: TRBJ1-1; v_gene: TRBV11-3; CDR3aa: CASSEAGLGDRTEAFF; CDR3nt: TGTGCCAGCAGCGAAGCGGGTCTTGGTGACCGCACTGAAGCTTTCTTT
d_gene: -; abundance: once; j_gene: TRBJ1-2; v_gene: TRBV19; CDR3aa: CASSISVYGYTF; CDR3nt: TGTGCCAGTAGTATAAGCGTATATGGCTACACCTTC
d_gene: -; abundance: -; j_gene: TRBJ2-3; v_gene: TRBV29-1; CDR3aa: CSVGTVPGSSITDTQYF; CDR3nt: TGCAGCGTTGGTACCGTGCCAGGGAGTTCGATTACAGATACGCAGTATTTT
d_gene: TRBD2; abundance: few; j_gene: TRBJ2-1; v_gene: TRBV9; CDR3aa: CASSPLMGLAGEEQFF; CDR3nt: TGTGCCAGCAGCCCCTTAATGGGACTAGCGGGAGAAGAGCAGTTCTTC
d_gene: -; abundance: -; j_gene: TRBJ2-2; v_gene: TRBV5-1; CDR3aa: CASSPTGGTGELFF; CDR3nt: TGCGCCAGCAGCCCGACCGGGGGAACCGGGGAGCTGTTTTTT